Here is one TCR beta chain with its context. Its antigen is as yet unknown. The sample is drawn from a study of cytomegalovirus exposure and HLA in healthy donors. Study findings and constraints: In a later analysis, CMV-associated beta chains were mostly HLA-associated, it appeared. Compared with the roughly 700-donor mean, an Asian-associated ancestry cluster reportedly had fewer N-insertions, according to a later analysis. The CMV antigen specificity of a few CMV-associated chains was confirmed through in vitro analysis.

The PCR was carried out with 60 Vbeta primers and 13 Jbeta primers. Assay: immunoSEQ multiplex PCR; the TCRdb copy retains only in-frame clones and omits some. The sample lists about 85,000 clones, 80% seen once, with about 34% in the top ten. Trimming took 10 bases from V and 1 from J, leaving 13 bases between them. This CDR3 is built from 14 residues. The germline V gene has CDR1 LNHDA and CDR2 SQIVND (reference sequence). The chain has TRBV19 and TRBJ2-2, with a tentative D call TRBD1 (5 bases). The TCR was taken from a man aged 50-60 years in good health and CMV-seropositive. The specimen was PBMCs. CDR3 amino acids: CAISHRMNTGELFF. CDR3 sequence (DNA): TGTGCCATCTCGCACAGGATGAACACCGGGGAGCTGTTTTTT.